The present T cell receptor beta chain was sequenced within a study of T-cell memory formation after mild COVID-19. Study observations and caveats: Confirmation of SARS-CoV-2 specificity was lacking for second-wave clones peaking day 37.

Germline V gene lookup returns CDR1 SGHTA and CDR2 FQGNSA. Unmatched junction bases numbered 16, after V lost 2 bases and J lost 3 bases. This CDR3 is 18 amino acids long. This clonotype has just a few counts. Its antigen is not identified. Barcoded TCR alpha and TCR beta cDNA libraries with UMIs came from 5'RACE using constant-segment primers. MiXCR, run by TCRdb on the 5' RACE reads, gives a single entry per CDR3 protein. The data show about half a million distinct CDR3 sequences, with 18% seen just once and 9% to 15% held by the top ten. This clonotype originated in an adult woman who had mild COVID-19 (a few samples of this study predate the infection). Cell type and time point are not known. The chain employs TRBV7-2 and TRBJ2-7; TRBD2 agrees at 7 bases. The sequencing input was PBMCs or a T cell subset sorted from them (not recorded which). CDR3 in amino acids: CASSLYSSAGAVNYEQYF. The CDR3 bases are TGTGCCAGCAGCTTATACTCTTCGGCGGGAGCAGTTAACTACGAGCAGTACTTC.